This T cell receptor beta chain appears in the sequencing data of a study of T cells in Graves' hyperthyroidism and ophthalmopathy. Clinical symptoms, serum thyroxine and TRAb, thyroid ultrasound and orbital computed tomography together formed the diagnostic basis. Extraction of PBMCs used 7.5 to 10 ml of fresh peripheral blood. Study findings and constraints: Ophthalmopathy, as predicted by the model, came a median 6.5 months after the prediction.

For this clonotype: Its cognate antigen is unknown.

The TCR beta CDR3 regions underwent amplification using RNA transcripts as the source. Primed by the HTBI set, a first-round RT-PCR was run on the TCR CDR3. TCRdb passed the multiplex PCR reads through MiXCR, listing each CDR3 protein once. The repertoire holds about 380,000 distinct CDR3 sequences, with roughly 14% as singletons. The germline V gene encodes CDR1 MNHEY and CDR2 SVGEGT. The CDR3 covers 14 residues. The J segment lost 7 bases and the V segment lost 4 bases, leaving 5 bases of the junction unmatched. The chain recombines TRBV6-2 or TRBV6-3 with TRBJ2-1; 9 nucleotides line up with TRBD2. This TCR was sampled from a man aged 25-40 years with Graves' hyperthyroidism that later progressed to Graves' ophthalmopathy. Sequenced sample: blood. CDR3 in amino acids: CASSSLAGTNEQFF. Written as DNA, the CDR3 is TGTGCCAGCAGTTCCCTAGCGGGGACTAATGAGCAGTTCTTC.